This note documents a single T cell receptor (beta chain) sequence. The antigen remains undetermined. These data belong to a study of STAT5B mutations in CD4+ large granular lymphocyte leukemia. Whole-study findings and limits: No patients shared main leukemic clonotypes, though about 24% appeared at low frequency elsewhere. TRBV06-family usage was enriched in top patient clones (8/27) versus controls (2/35).

The germline V gene has CDR1 SGDLS and CDR2 YYNGEE. Trimming shortened V by 0 bases and J by 0 bases, and 12 bases separated the two germline ends. CDR3 size: 16 residues. Sequenced by immunoSEQ multiplex PCR; TCRdb stores in-frame clones only, minus some. The sample yields 25,000 to 35,000 clones, less than 75% seen once. Specimen: CD4+ T cells from blood buffy coats. The chain couples TRBV9 to TRBJ1-1; D remains ambiguous. The sequence was collected from a human donor in good health. This chain's CDR3 is CASSVGADYMNTEAFF. As DNA, the CDR3 is TGTGCCAGCAGCGTAGGGGCAGATTACATGAACACTGAAGCTTTCTTT.